These T cell receptor beta chains were read from a single sample in a study of T cell responses to AZD1222 COVID-19 vaccine. Clones were read by immunoSEQ multiplex PCR, and TCRdb kept only the in-frame ones, dropping some. This table holds 130,000 to 150,000 clones, over 85% found once. Sample: peripheral blood, taken on day 0 of AZD1222 vaccination. Receptors originate from an adult in good health. Both conserved end residues are part of each CDR3. D genes are given only for firm matches. The size entry is marked missing in some rows and otherwise reads once, few, many or a size class.

TRBV5-1,NA,TRBJ1-1,NA,CASSLLGSDTEAFF,TGCGCCAGCAGCTTGCTGGGTTCTGACACTGAAGCTTTCTTT
TRBV5-5,NA,TRBJ2-7,NA,CASSPLWGSWEQYF,TGTGCCAGCAGCCCCTTATGGGGGTCCTGGGAGCAGTACTTC
TRBV5-5,NA,TRBJ1-3,NA,CASSLDALGRFGNTIYF,TGTGCCAGCAGCTTGGACGCGCTCGGAAGGTTCGGAAACACCATATATTTT
TRBV7-2,NA,TRBJ2-7,NA,CASSLSAGHDEQYF,TGTGCCAGCAGCTTATCGGCAGGGCACGACGAGCAGTACTTC
TRBV9,NA,TRBJ2-7,NA,CASSPRAADREQYF,TGTGCCAGCAGCCCCCGGGCGGCCGACAGGGAGCAGTACTTC
TRBV19,NA,TRBJ2-5,NA,CASSIGTGQETQYF,TGTGCCAGTAGTATAGGAACAGGCCAAGAGACCCAGTACTTC
TRBV9,TRBD1,TRBJ1-6,NA,CASSVEDRGNSPLHF,TGTGCCAGCAGCGTAGAAGACAGGGGTAATTCACCCCTCCACTTT
TRBV15,NA,TRBJ2-1,NA,CATSRGNYEQFF,TGTGCCACCAGCAGAGGGAATTATGAGCAGTTCTTC
TRBV28,NA,TRBJ1-5,NA,CASEVGGAGQPQHF,TGTGCCAGCGAAGTGGGGGGCGCGGGTCAGCCCCAGCATTTT
TRBV27,NA,TRBJ2-3,NA,CASTPYFRAGTDTQYF,TGTGCCAGCACCCCTTATTTTCGGGCAGGCACAGATACGCAGTATTTT
TRBV11-2,NA,TRBJ1-2,NA,CASSLEITRTNYGYTF,TGTGCCAGCAGCTTAGAAATCACACGAACTAACTATGGCTACACCTTC
TRBV18,NA,TRBJ1-1,NA,CASLGDGREAFF,TGTGCCAGCTTAGGGGATGGGCGGGAAGCTTTCTTT
TRBV28,TRBD1,TRBJ2-7,once,CASSPLGQGSYEQYF,TGTGCCAGCAGTCCCCTCGGACAGGGAAGTTACGAGCAGTACTTC
TRBV11-3,NA,TRBJ2-3,NA,CASSFGGPVADTQYF,TGTGCCAGCAGCTTCGGCGGGCCGGTGGCAGATACGCAGTATTTT
TRBV28,NA,TRBJ1-2,NA,CASRAGPAMGYTF,TGTGCCAGCAGGGCCGGCCCGGCGATGGGCTACACCTTC
TRBV4-2,NA,TRBJ1-3,NA,CASSLGAAKTSGNTIYF,TGTGCCAGCAGCCTAGGGGCGGCGAAGACTTCTGGAAACACCATATATTTT
TRBV7-8,NA,TRBJ2-3,NA,CASSLNSATDTQYF,TGTGCCAGCAGCTTAAACAGCGCCACAGATACGCAGTATTTT
TRBV9,NA,TRBJ2-1,NA,CASSNYNEQFF,TGTGCCAGCAGCAATTACAATGAGCAGTTCTTC
TRBV28,NA,TRBJ1-2,NA,CASSPWVVGGLYGYTF,TGTGCCAGCAGTCCATGGGTAGTAGGGGGGCTCTATGGCTACACCTTC
TRBV27,TRBD1,TRBJ1-2,NA,CASRSIGTGNYGYTF,TGTGCCAGCAGGTCGATCGGGACAGGGAACTATGGCTACACCTTC
TRBV13,NA,TRBJ2-6,few,CASSRVGQGHSGANVLTF,TGTGCCAGCAGCCGTGTGGGGCAGGGTCACTCTGGGGCCAACGTCCTGACTTTC
TRBV11-3,TRBD1,TRBJ2-1,NA,CASRSGTGRFNEQFF,TGTGCCAGCAGGTCCGGGACAGGGCGTTTCAATGAGCAGTTCTTC
TRBV24-1,NA,TRBJ1-2,NA,CATANTGNYGYTF,TGTGCCACCGCTAACACAGGGAACTATGGCTACACCTTC
TRBV5-4,TRBD2,TRBJ2-1,NA,CASSLPSGRQNNEQFF,TGTGCCAGCAGCTTACCTAGCGGGAGGCAAAACAATGAGCAGTTCTTC
TRBV13,NA,TRBJ1-1,NA,CASSGRSQNTEAFF,TGTGCCAGCTCTGGGAGGTCCCAGAACACTGAAGCTTTCTTT
TRBV30,TRBD1,TRBJ1-5,NA,CAWSKTGPEAPQHF,TGTGCCTGGAGTAAGACAGGGCCCGAGGCACCCCAGCATTTT
TRBV6-5,TRBD1,TRBJ2-7,NA,CASRVGQGPYEQYF,TGTGCCAGCAGGGTAGGACAGGGACCCTACGAGCAGTACTTC
TRBV7-2,TRBD1,TRBJ2-7,NA,CASSRRTGVSYEQYF,TGTGCCAGCAGCCGCCGGACAGGGGTCTCCTACGAGCAGTACTTC
TRBV10-3,TRBD1,TRBJ1-6,NA,CAISERTGGYNSPLHF,TGTGCCATCAGTGAGAGGACAGGGGGCTATAATTCACCCCTCCACTTT
TRBV7-3,NA,TRBJ2-1,NA,CASSLAGNGNEQFF,TGTGCCAGCAGCTTAGCGGGAAATGGGAATGAGCAGTTCTTC
TRBV4-1,NA,TRBJ1-1,NA,CASSQKRTEVAFF,TGCGCCAGCAGCCAAAAGAGGACCGAAGTAGCTTTCTTT
TRBV5-1,NA,TRBJ1-1,few,CASSLGMNTEAFF,TGCGCCAGCAGCTTGGGGATGAACACTGAAGCTTTCTTT
TRBV15,NA,TRBJ2-7,NA,CATSRVLASDEQYF,TGTGCCACCAGCAGAGTGTTGGCTTCAGACGAGCAGTACTTC
TRBV30,TRBD1,TRBJ1-6,NA,CAWSVQGNSPLHF,TGTGCCTGGAGTGTACAGGGGAATTCACCCCTCCACTTT
TRBV5-4,TRBD1,TRBJ2-5,NA,CASSDTGGWETQYF,TGTGCCAGCAGTGATACAGGGGGGTGGGAGACCCAGTACTTC
TRBV12-1,NA,TRBJ1-1,NA,CASSFAVEGGGTEAFF,TGTGCCAGCAGCTTTGCGGTCGAGGGTGGTGGCACTGAAGCTTTCTTT
TRBV27,NA,TRBJ1-1,NA,CASSPLWVNTEAFF,TGTGCCAGCAGTCCCTTGTGGGTGAACACTGAAGCTTTCTTT
TRBV11-3,NA,TRBJ2-7,NA,CASSGSGAPDLYSYEQYF,TGTGCCAGCAGCGGTTCCGGGGCCCCTGACCTTTACTCCTACGAGCAGTACTTC
TRBV4-3,NA,TRBJ1-2,NA,CASSQDFYYGYTF,TGCGCCAGCAGCCAAGACTTTTATTATGGCTACACCTTC
TRBV9,NA,TRBJ2-5,NA,CASSLEGTGKETQYF,TGTGCCAGCAGCCTAGAGGGGACGGGAAAAGAGACCCAGTACTTC
TRBV28,NA,TRBJ1-2,NA,CASTAPYGYTF,TGTGCCAGCACCGCCCCCTATGGCTACACCTTC
TRBV29-1,NA,TRBJ2-1,NA,CSVGGGSGQGQFF,TGCAGCGTTGGGGGAGGATCGGGGCAAGGGCAGTTCTTC
TRBV27,NA,TRBJ2-2,NA,CASIGWSTGELFF,TGTGCCAGCATCGGGTGGAGCACCGGGGAGCTGTTTTTT
TRBV25-1,TRBD2,TRBJ2-5,NA,CASSEPSGLAGQETQYF,TGTGCCAGCAGTGAACCCTCCGGACTAGCGGGCCAAGAGACCCAGTACTTC